This T cell receptor beta chain was found in a study of T-cell reconstitution after alpha-beta-depleted transplantation in children. The study's findings and limits: One year post-transplant, T-cell counts and diversity were largely derived from T cells produced anew. At day 60, the high TCRbeta diversity found in some patients originated from recipient T cells and thymic progenitors that had survived. As was reported, about two months after transplant, alpha-beta T cells came from several hundred expanded graft clones.

For TCRbeta, the library was prepared with unique molecular identifiers. TCRdb fed the PCR reads into MiXCR, producing one record per CDR3 protein. The table records around 440,000 distinct CDR3 sequences, roughly a tenth of them present only once. A few counts support this clonotype. What it binds is unknown. The sequencing here drew on PBMCs, taken before TCRalphabeta/CD19-depleted stem cell transplant. This receptor was obtained from a child aged 2-15 years with inherited bone marrow failure, due to receive a stem cell transplant.

The CDR3 nucleotides are TGCAGTGCTGATAAGGGTCTCGGCTATGGCTACACCTTC. It specifies CSADKGLGYGYTF. V and J are TRBV20-1 and TRBJ1-2, with D hard to call. V lost 5 bases and J 4 bases, leaving 14 bases between the germline ends. Germline-derived CDR1 and CDR2 are DFQATT and SNEGSKA (reference sequence). The length of the CDR3 is 13 residues.